The 21 T cell receptor beta chains presented below share a single source sample, sequenced in a study of shared clonotypes between healthy human individuals. Only in-frame clones appear in the TCRdb table, and some are missing; sequencing was by immunoSEQ multiplex PCR. Here the sample spans more than 2 million clones, 85% to 95% being singletons. Sequenced sample: naive CD4+ T cells sorted from blood. Sample subset: CD45RA+ positively selected. Every receptor here comes from a man aged 18 to 30 in good health.

This clone was seen only once. V is TRBV10-2 and J is TRBJ2-7; 7 nucleotides align to TRBD2. There are 13 residues in the CDR3. Germline CDR1 reads WSHSY; CDR2 reads SAAADI. The V and J ends lost 6 bases and 3 bases, in that order; junction bases with no gene match: 5. The DNA for the CDR3 is TGCGCCAGCAGCCCTAGCGGACTCTACGAGCAGTACTTC. Its translation: CASSPSGLYEQYF.

This clone was picked up a small number of times. This chain joins TRBV9 and TRBJ2-1; 7 bases fit TRBD2. The trim removed 0 bases at V and 0 bases at J, leaving 6 bases unmatched. CDR1 SGDLS and CDR2 YYNGEE come from the germline V gene. CDR3 size: 17 residues. The CDR3 protein is CASSVVASGSSYNEQFF. DNA for the CDR3: TGTGCCAGCAGCGTAGTGGCTAGCGGTAGCTCCTACAATGAGCAGTTCTTC.

The chain employs TRBV4-3 and TRBJ2-7, with 7 bases aligning to TRBD2. The V segment lost 0 bases and the J segment 4 bases; nucleotides outside the gene matches: 12. This CDR3 contains 17 residues. Germline V CDR1 and CDR2: LGHNA, YSLEER. The CDR3 sequence: CASSQEASGSLFYEQYF. The CDR3 DNA sequence: TGCGCCAGCAGCCAAGAAGCTAGCGGTTCACTGTTTTACGAGCAGTACTTC.

The chain carries TRBV11-2 and TRBJ1-2, with a tentative D call TRBD1 (5 bases). V dropped 2 bases and J dropped 7 bases, with 14 bases sitting between them. This CDR3 is built from 14 residues. Germline V gene lookup returns CDR1 SGHAT and CDR2 FQNNGV. The CDR3 reads CASSLYEGARGYTF. For the CDR3, the DNA is TGTGCCAGCAGCTTATACGAAGGGGCGCGTGGCTACACCTTC. Full variable domain (remainder filled in from reference TRBV11-2 and TRBJ1-2): EAGVAQSPRYKIIEKRQSVAFWCNPISGHATLYWYQQILGQGPKLLIQFQNNGVVDDSQLPKDRFSAERLKGVDSTLKIQPAKLEDSAVYLCASSLYEGARGYTFGSGTRLTVV.

The chain combines TRBV7-2 with TRBJ1-2; no firm D call. The CDR3 length is 14 residues. Germline-derived CDR1 and CDR2 are SGHTA and FQGNSA. V lost 5 bases and J 4 bases, leaving 14 bases between the germline ends. The CDR3 here is CASSPWTAAYGYTF. Here the CDR3 DNA reads TGTGCCAGCAGCCCATGGACGGCGGCCTATGGCTACACCTTC.

The chain couples TRBV2 to TRBJ1-5, with 7 nucleotides matching TRBD1. The V gene end was trimmed by 7 bases and the J gene end by 7 bases; junction bases not matched to a gene: 7. Germline V lookup: CDR1 SNHLY, CDR2 FYNNEI. The CDR3 consists of 13 residues. CDR3 loop: CASTTGVDQPQHF. The CDR3 region has the DNA TGTGCCAGCACAACAGGGGTAGACCAGCCCCAGCATTTT. The whole variable domain, remainder taken from reference TRBV2 and TRBJ1-5, is EPEVTQTPSHQVTQMGQEVILRCVPISNHLYFYWYRQILGQKVEFLVSFYNNEISEKSEIFDDQFSVERPDGSNFTLKIRSTKLEDSAMYFCASTTGVDQPQHFGDGTRLSIL.

The V call is TRBV18, the J call TRBJ2-2, with a tentative D call TRBD2 (5 bases). Germline V gene data show CDR1 as KGHSH and CDR2 as LQKENI. V was clipped by 0 bases and J by 5 bases, with 10 bases between them. The CDR3 is made up of 15 amino acids. The CDR3 sequence is CASSPPHRGTGELFF. The CDR3 DNA follows: TGTGCCAGCTCACCACCCCACAGAGGGACCGGGGAGCTGTTTTTT.

The J gene is TRBJ2-1, the V gene TRBV10-2, with 12 nucleotides matching TRBD2. The CDR3 length is 14 residues. CDR1 WSHSY and CDR2 SAAADI come from the germline V gene. After removal of 6 bases from V and 6 bases from J, the junction contained 3 bases not matched to a gene. The DNA for the CDR3 is TGCGCCAGCAGCCCTAGCGGGAGGGCCAATGAGCAGTTCTTC. Translation: CASSPSGRANEQFF.

The gene calls are TRBV7-6 and TRBJ1-1; 7 nucleotides align to TRBD1. This CDR3 has 15 residues. From germline, CDR1 is SGHVS and CDR2 FNYEAQ. The V gene end was trimmed by 2 bases and the J gene end by 5 bases; junction bases not matched to a gene: 8. In DNA form, the CDR3 reads TGTGCCAGCAGCTTATCAGGGGGACAAAGAACTGAAGCTTTCTTT. As protein: CASSLSGGQRTEAFF.

As concerns this clone: The sample has other DNA sequences that encode this CDR3 too. V is TRBV11-2 and J is TRBJ1-5; D not certain. Trimming pared 5 bases from V and 0 bases from J, leaving 5 bases between. The CDR3 has 13 amino acids. Germline-derived CDR1 and CDR2 are SGHAT and FQNNGV. The CDR3 coding sequence is TGTGCCAGCAGCCCTTATAGCAATCAGCCCCAGCATTTT. Residues: CASSPYSNQPQHF.

This chain uses TRBV10-3 with TRBJ1-1; D remains unclear. Germline V gene data show CDR1 as ENHRY and CDR2 as SYGVKD. V was shortened by 6 bases and J by 0 bases, with 11 bases between the two germline ends. The CDR3 loop spans 14 amino acids. CDR3 bases: TGTGCCATCAGAACGACCGAGATGAACACTGAAGCTTTCTTT. This sequence encodes CAIRTTEMNTEAFF.

This clone was picked up one time. This chain connects TRBV9 to TRBJ2-2; 8 nucleotides line up with TRBD2. Germline lookup yields CDR1 SGDLS and CDR2 YYNGEE. This CDR3 is 18 amino acids long. With 3 bases clipped from V and 3 bases from J, the junction kept 13 bases outside the gene matches. The CDR3 here is CASSAKAGELLHTGELFF. CDR3 bases: TGTGCCAGCAGCGCCAAAGCGGGGGAACTACTCCACACCGGGGAGCTGTTTTTT.

V usage is TRBV11-3 and J usage is TRBJ2-7; a weak D match, TRBD2 (6 bases). The CDR3 consists of 16 residues. In germline, CDR1 is SGHNT, CDR2 YENEEA. Trimming shortened V by 2 bases and J by 1 base, and 15 bases separated the two germline ends. The CDR3, as DNA: TGTGCCAGCAGCTTAAGACCCTTGGGACTTTCCTACGAGCAGTACTTC. Its translation is CASSLRPLGLSYEQYF. The full variable domain, in which reference TRBV11-3 and TRBJ2-7 provide the parts outside the CDR3, is EAGVVQSPRYKIIEKKQPVAFWCNPISGHNTLYWYLQNLGQGPELLIRYENEEAVDDSQLPKDRFSAERLKGVDSTLKIQPAELGDSAVYLCASSLRPLGLSYEQYFGPGTRLTVT.

The rearrangement uses TRBV7-3 and TRBJ2-7; no firm D call. From germline, CDR1 is SGHTA and CDR2 FQGTGA. CDR3 size: 14 residues. Trimming shortened V by 1 base and J by 2 bases, and 9 bases separated the two germline ends. The CDR3 DNA reads TGTGCCAGCAGCTTAAAAGGGCAGACCTACGAGCAGTACTTC. It is translated as CASSLKGQTYEQYF. Together with reference TRBV7-3 and TRBJ2-7, the CDR3 gives the full variable domain: GAGVSQTPSNKVTEKGKYVELRCDPISGHTALYWYRQSLGQGPEFLIYFQGTGAADDSGLPNDRFFAVRPEGSVSTLKIQRTERGDSAVYLCASSLKGQTYEQYFGPGTRLTVT.

The chain has TRBV7-3 and TRBJ1-6; D possibly corresponds to TRBD1 (5 bases). V lost 1 base, J lost 7 bases, and 11 bases lay in between. The CDR3 length is 15 residues. Germline CDR1 SGHTA, CDR2 FQGTGA. Here the CDR3 DNA reads TGTGCCAGCAGCTTAAGGGGACGCCAAAATTCACCCCTCCACTTT. It encodes CASSLRGRQNSPLHF.

The chain carries TRBV6-1 and TRBJ1-5, with 7 bases matching TRBD1. Germline CDR1 and CDR2: MNHNS and SASEGT. CDR3 size: 13 residues. V was clipped by 8 bases and J by 4 bases; unmatched bases: 5. CDR3 in DNA: TGTGCCAGCGGGGACAGCTTTAATCAGCCCCAGCATTTT. It encodes CASGDSFNQPQHF.

The J gene is TRBJ2-3, the V gene TRBV4-1; 11 bases are shared with TRBD1. The germline CDR1 and CDR2 sequences are MGHRA and YSYEKL. V shed 1 base, J shed 3 bases, and the junction held 3 bases outside the gene matches. The CDR3 has 16 amino acids. CDR3 DNA sequence: TGCGCCAGCAGCCAAGGGACAGGGGGCGGAACAGATACGCAGTATTTT. Translation: CASSQGTGGGTDTQYF.

V gene TRBV4-1 combines with J gene TRBJ1-4; the D gene is possibly TRBD1 (6 bases). Deletions cut 0 bases from V and 8 bases from J, with 16 bases between. This CDR3 is built from 16 residues. CDR1 and CDR2 (germline): MGHRA, YSYEKL. CDR3 residues: CASSQDMGGRKEKLFF. As DNA, the CDR3 is TGCGCCAGCAGCCAAGATATGGGGGGGCGGAAAGAAAAACTGTTTTTT.

The genes are TRBV27 and TRBJ2-5; D ambiguous. Germline V CDR1 and CDR2: MNHEY, SMNVEV (reference sequence). Trimming removed 2 bases at V and 5 bases at J, with 9 bases between. The CDR3 runs 13 residues. The CDR3 DNA reads TGTGCCAGCAGTTTAGGATTGTACGAGACCCAGTACTTC. This gives the protein CASSLGLYETQYF.

This clone was seen a handful of times. This sequence joins TRBV18 and TRBJ2-7, with 10 bases matching TRBD2. J was trimmed by 1 base and V by 5 bases; bases with no gene match: 11. This CDR3 comprises 17 residues. Germline CDR1 and CDR2: KGHSH and LQKENI. The DNA for the CDR3 is TGTGCCAGCTCAGAACAACCACTAGCGGGACCTTCCTACGAGCAGTACTTC. Translated, it gives CASSEQPLAGPSYEQYF.

The chain carries TRBV18 and TRBJ1-1, with 9 bases that match TRBD1. The V and J ends lost 4 bases and 11 bases, in that order; junction bases with no gene match: 5. The CDR3 covers 12 residues. Germline V gene lookup returns CDR1 KGHSH and CDR2 LQKENI. The CDR3 DNA sequence: TGTGCCAGCTCACAGGACAGGGGAGAGGCTTTCTTT. Its translation: CASSQDRGEAFF.